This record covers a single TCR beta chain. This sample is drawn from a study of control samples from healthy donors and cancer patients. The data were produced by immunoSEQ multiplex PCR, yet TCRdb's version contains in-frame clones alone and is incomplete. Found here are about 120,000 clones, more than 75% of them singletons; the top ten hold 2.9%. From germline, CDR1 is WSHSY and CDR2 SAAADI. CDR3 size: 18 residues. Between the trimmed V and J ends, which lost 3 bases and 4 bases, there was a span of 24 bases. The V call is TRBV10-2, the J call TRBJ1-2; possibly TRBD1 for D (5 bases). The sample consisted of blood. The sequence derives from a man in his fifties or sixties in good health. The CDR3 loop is CASSDPEPGTQYGYGYTF. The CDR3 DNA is TGCGCCAGCAGTGACCCAGAGCCCGGGACCCAGTACGGCTATGGCTACACCTTC.